Reported below is one TCR beta chain. Its antigen is still unknown. Clones were read by immunoSEQ multiplex PCR, and TCRdb kept only the in-frame ones, dropping some. This sample yields 600,000 to 700,000 clones, of which less than 80% are seen a single time; 1.5% to 2% belongs to the top ten. This entry is derived from a study of shared clonotypes between healthy human individuals. Study details: Three plates were used per donor for CD4 naive, three for CD4 memory, two for CD8 naive and one for CD8 memory. Notes on the study in general: Specimens sampled were limited to blood, with tissue repertoires likely differing.

Germline CDR1 and CDR2: LGHNA and YNFKEQ. The CDR3 has 17 residues. Trimming removed 0 bases at V and 3 bases at J, with 16 bases between. The chain employs TRBV4-2 and TRBJ2-3, with D possibly called TRBD1 or TRBD2 (5 bases each). This sequence was found in a woman aged 25 to 39 in good health. Material for sequencing was memory CD4+ T cells sorted from blood. Subset reported: CD45RA-negative fraction. As DNA, the CDR3 is TGTGCCAGCAGCCAAGATTCGGGTCAGGGCGGGACAGATACGCAGTATTTT. Translation gives CASSQDSGQGGTDTQYF.